The TCR beta chain described here comes from a study of T cells expressing NK-cell markers. Germline CDR1 is MDHEN and CDR2 is SYDVKM. The CDR3 length is 13 residues. Each CDR3 protein gets one entry in TCRdb, which reprocessed the 5' RACE reads and gives no DNA. Its table lists around 260,000 distinct CDR3 sequences. The chain carries TRBV28 and TRBJ2-2; TCRdb reports TRBD1, a call that lacks DNA to check it against. The sequence derives from a woman aged 18 to 75 in good health. Sample: blood T cells: a sorted CD56 or NKG2C T cell subset, CD4+ or CD8+ T cells, or bulk PBMC T cells (not recorded which). CDR3 loop: CASGGTGTGELFF.